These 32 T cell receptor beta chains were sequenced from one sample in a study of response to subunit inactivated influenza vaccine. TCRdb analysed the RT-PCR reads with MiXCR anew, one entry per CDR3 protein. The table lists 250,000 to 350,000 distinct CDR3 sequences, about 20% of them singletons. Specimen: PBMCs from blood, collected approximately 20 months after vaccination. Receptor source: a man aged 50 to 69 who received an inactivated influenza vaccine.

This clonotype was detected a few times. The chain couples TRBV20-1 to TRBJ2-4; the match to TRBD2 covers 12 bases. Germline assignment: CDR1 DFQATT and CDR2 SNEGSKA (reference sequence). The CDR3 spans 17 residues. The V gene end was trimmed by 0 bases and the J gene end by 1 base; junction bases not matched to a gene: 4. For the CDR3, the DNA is TGCAGTGCTAGAGACCCCCTAGCGGGGGGGGCCAAAAACATTCAGTACTTC. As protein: CSARDPLAGGAKNIQYF.

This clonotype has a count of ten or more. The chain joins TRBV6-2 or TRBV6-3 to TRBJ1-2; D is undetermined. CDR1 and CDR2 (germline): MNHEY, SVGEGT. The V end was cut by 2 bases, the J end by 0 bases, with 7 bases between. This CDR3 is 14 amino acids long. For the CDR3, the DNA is TGTGCCAGCAGTTACGGGCAGTCTAACTATGGCTACACCTTC. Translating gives CASSYGQSNYGYTF.

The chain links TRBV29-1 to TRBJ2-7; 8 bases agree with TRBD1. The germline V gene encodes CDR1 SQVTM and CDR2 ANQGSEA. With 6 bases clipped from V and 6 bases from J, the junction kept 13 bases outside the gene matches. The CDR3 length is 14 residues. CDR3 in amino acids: CSVEDRVRPGEQYF. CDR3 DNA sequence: TGCAGCGTAGAGGACAGGGTAAGGCCCGGCGAGCAGTACTTC.

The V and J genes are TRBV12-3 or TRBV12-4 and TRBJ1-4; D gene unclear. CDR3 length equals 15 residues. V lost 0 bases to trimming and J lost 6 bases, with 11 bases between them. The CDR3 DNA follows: TGTGCCAGCAGTTTAGCCTCGGTCTGGGATGAAAAACTGTTTTTT. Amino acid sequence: CASSLASVWDEKLFF.

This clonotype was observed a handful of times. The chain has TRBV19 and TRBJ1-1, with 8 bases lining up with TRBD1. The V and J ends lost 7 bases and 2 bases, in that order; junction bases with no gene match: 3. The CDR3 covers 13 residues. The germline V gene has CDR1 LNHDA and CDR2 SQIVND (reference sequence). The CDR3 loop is CASNDRGNTEAFF. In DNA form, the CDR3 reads TGTGCCAGTAATGACAGGGGAAACACTGAAGCTTTCTTT.

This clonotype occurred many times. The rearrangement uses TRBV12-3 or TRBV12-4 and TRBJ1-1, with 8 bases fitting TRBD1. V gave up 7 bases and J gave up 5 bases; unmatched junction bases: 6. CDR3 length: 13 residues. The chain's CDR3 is CASTDRVATEAFF. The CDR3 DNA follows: TGTGCCAGCACGGACAGGGTTGCGACTGAAGCTTTCTTT.

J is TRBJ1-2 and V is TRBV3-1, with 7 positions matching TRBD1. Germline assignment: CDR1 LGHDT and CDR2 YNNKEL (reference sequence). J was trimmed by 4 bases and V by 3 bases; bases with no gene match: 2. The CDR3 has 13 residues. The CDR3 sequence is CASSQGQSYGYTF. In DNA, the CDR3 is TGTGCCAGCAGCCAGGGACAGTCCTATGGCTACACCTTC.

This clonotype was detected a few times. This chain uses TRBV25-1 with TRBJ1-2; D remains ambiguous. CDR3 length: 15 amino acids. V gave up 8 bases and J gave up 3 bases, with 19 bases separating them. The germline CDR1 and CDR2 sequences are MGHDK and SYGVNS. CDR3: CASLGQIGYYYGYTF. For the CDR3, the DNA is TGTGCCAGCCTAGGCCAGATAGGGTACTACTATGGCTACACCTTC.

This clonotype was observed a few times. The DNA for the CDR3 is TGCAGTGCTCCCCGGGCCGAGGAGCTGTTTTTT. It translates to CSAPRAEELFF. This chain links TRBV20-1 with TRBJ2-2; D unresolved. The CDR3 length is 11 residues. V lost 5 bases and J 10 bases, leaving 11 bases between the germline ends. Germline V CDR1 and CDR2: DFQATT, SNEGSKA (reference sequence).

CDR3 amino acids: CASSQERYISYNSPLHF. In DNA, the CDR3 is TGCGCCAGCAGCCAAGAGCGGTATATCTCCTATAATTCACCCCTCCACTTT. This rearrangement joins TRBV4-1 to TRBJ1-6; D is unclear. Germline CDR1 MGHRA, CDR2 YSYEKL. V was shortened by 0 bases and J by 0 bases, with 9 bases between the two germline ends. CDR3 length: 17 residues.

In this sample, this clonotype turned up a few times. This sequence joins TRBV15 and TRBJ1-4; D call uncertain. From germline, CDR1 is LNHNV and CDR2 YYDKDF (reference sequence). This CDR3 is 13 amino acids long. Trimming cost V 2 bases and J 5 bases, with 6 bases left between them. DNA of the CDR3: TGTGCCACCAGCAGATCCCCAAATGAAAAACTGTTTTTT. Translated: CATSRSPNEKLFF.

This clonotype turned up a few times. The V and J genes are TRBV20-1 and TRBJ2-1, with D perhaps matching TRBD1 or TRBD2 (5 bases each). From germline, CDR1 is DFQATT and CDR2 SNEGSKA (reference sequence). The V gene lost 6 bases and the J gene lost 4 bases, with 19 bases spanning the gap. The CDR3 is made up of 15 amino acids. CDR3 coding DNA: TGCAGTGCGCCGGGACCACTCCTTATTTACAATGAGCAGTTCTTC. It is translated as CSAPGPLLIYNEQFF.

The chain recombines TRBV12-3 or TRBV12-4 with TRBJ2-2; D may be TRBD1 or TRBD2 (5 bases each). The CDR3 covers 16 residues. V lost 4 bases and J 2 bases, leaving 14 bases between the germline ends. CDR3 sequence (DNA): TGTGCCAGCAGTTCTCCGGGACGAATTAACACCGGGGAGCTGTTTTTT. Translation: CASSSPGRINTGELFF.

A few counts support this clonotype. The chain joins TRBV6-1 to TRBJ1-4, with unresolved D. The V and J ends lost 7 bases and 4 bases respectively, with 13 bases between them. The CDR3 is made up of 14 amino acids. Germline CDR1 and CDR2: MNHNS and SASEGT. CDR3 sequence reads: CASTPDGYNEKLFF. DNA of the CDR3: TGTGCCAGCACCCCGGACGGGTATAATGAAAAACTGTTTTTT.

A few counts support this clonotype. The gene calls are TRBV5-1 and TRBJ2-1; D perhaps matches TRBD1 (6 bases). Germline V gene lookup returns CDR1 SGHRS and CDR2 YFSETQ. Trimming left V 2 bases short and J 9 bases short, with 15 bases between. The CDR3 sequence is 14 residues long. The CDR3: CASSFSAGVGEQFF. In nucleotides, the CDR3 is TGCGCCAGCAGCTTTTCCGCAGGGGTGGGTGAGCAGTTCTTC.

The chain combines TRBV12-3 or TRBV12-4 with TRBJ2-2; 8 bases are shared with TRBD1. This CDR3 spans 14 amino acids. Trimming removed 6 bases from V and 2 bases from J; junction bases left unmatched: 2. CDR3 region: CASRTGVNTGELFF. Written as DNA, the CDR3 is TGTGCCAGCAGGACAGGGGTCAACACCGGGGAGCTGTTTTTT.

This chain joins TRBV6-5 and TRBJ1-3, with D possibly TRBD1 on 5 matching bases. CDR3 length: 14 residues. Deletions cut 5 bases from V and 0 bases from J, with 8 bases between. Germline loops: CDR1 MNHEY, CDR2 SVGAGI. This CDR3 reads CASSRGLSGNTIYF. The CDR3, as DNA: TGTGCCAGCAGTAGGGGCCTCTCTGGAAACACCATATATTTT.

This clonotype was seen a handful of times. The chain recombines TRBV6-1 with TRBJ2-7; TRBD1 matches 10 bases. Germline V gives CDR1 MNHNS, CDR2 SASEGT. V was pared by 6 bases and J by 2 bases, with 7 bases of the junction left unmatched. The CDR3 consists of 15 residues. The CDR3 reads CASRKVGQGAYEQYF. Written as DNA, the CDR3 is TGTGCCAGCAGGAAGGTCGGACAGGGGGCCTACGAGCAGTACTTC.

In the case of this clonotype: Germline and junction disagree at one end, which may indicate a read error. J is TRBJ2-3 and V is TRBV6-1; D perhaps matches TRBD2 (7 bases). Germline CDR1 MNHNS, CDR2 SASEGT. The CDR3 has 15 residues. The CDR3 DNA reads TGCGCTGGGGGGGACCGGGCAGGGGGCACAGATACGCAGTATTTT. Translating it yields CAGGDRAGGTDTQYF.

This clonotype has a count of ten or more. The CDR3 region has the DNA TGTGCCAGCAGGAGGTCAGGGGGCAATCAGCCCCAGCATTTT. Translating it yields CASRRSGGNQPQHF. This chain links TRBV6-1 with TRBJ1-5, with D possibly being TRBD1 (6 bases). V was shortened by 6 bases and J by 2 bases, with 11 bases between the two germline ends. The CDR3 consists of 14 residues. Germline V gene sequence: CDR1 MNHNS, CDR2 SASEGT.

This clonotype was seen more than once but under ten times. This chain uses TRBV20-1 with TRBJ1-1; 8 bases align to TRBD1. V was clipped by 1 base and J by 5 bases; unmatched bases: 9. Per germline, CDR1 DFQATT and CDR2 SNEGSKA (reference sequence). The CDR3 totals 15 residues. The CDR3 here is CSARGAGGGSTEAFF. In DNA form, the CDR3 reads TGCAGTGCTAGAGGCGCAGGGGGCGGAAGTACTGAAGCTTTCTTT.

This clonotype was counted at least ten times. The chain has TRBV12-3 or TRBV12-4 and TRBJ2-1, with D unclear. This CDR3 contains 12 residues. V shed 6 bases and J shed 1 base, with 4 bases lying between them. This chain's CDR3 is CASSLSYNEQFF. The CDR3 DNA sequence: TGTGCCAGCAGCCTATCCTACAATGAGCAGTTCTTC.

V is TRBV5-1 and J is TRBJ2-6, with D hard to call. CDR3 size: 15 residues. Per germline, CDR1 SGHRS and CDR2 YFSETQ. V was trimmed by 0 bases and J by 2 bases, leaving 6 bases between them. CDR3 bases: TGCGCCAGCAGCTTGGCAGATCCTGGGGCCAACGTCCTGACTTTC. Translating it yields CASSLADPGANVLTF.

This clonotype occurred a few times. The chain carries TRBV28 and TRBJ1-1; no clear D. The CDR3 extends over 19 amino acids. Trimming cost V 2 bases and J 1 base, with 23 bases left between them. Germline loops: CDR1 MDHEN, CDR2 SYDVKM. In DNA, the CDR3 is TGTGCCAGCAGTTTAGTAGGGATTGTGGCAGCAGCTAGGAACACTGAAGCTTTCTTT. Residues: CASSLVGIVAAARNTEAFF.

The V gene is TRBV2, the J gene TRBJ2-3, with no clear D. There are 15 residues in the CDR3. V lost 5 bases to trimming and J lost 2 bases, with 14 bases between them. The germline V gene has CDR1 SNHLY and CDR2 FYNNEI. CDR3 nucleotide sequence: TGTGCCAGCAGTCTTGGGCTCCGGCTCACAGATACGCAGTATTTT. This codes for CASSLGLRLTDTQYF.

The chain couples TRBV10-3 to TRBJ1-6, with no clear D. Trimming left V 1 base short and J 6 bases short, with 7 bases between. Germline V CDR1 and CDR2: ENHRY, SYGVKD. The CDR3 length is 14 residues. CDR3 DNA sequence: TGTGCCATCAGTGAGTGGGGATCTAATTCACCCCTCCACTTT. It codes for CAISEWGSNSPLHF.

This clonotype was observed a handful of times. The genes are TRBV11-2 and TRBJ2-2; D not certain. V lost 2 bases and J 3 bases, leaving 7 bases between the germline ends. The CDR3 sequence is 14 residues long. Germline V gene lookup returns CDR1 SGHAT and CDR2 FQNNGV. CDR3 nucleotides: TGTGCCAGCAGCTTAAGGAGCTACACCGGGGAGCTGTTTTTT. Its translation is CASSLRSYTGELFF.

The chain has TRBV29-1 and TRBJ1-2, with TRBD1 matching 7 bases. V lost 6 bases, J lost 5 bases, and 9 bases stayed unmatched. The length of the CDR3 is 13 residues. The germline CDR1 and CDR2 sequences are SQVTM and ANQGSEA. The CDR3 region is CSVPSWTGYGYTF. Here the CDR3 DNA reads TGCAGCGTCCCTTCTTGGACAGGTTATGGCTACACCTTC.

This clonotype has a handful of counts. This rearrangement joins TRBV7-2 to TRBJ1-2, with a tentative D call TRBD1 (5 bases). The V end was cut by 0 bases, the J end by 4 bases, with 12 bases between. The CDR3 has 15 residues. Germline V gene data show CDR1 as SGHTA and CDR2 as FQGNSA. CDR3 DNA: TGTGCCAGCAGCTTAGCGGGGACGGCTCTCTATGGCTACACCTTC. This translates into CASSLAGTALYGYTF.

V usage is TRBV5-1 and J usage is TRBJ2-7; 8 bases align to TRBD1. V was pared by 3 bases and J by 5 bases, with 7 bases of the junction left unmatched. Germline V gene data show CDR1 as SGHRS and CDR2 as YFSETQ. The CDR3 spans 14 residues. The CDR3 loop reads CASSWTGIGNEQYF. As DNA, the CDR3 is TGCGCCAGCAGCTGGACAGGGATCGGCAACGAGCAGTACTTC.

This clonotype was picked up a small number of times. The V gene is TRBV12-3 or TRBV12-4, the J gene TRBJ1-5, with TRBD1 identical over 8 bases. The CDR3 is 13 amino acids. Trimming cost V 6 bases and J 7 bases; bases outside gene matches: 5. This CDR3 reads CASSGQGRQPQHF. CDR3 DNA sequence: TGTGCCAGCAGCGGACAGGGAAGGCAGCCCCAGCATTTT.

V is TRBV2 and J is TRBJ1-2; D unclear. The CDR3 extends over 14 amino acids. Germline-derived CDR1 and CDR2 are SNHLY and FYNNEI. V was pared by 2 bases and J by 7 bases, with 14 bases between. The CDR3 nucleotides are TGTGCCAGCAGTGAAACAGCGGGCGAGGGTGGCTACACCTTC. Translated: CASSETAGEGGYTF.